This is a list of T cell receptor beta chains from one sample in a study of PD-L1 blockade in urothelial cancer. Sequencing was performed with immunoSEQ multiplex PCR; in TCRdb, only in-frame clones are kept and a portion is missing. This table has 130,000 or so clones, approximately 88% appearing once. Sequencing used PBMCs, obtained around atezolizumab (anti-PD-L1) treatment. These receptors all stem from a man over 45 with urothelial cancer. Both conserved end residues are part of each CDR3. The D gene is left open where the match is weak. Expanded clones get a size class; other rows say once, few or many, or leave the size out.

size	V	J	D	CDR3	DNA
once	TRBV10-3	TRBJ2-1	TRBD2	CAISSSRGDEQFF	TGTGCCATATCTAGCTCACGGGGGGATGAGCAGTTCTTC
NA	TRBV29-1	TRBJ2-3	NA	CSPRIGGRSTDTQYF	TGCAGCCCAAGAATCGGTGGGAGAAGCACAGATACGCAGTATTTT
NA	TRBV20-1	TRBJ1-2	NA	CSAKNGYGYTF	TGCAGTGCTAAGAACGGCTATGGCTACACCTTC
NA	TRBV5-6	TRBJ2-5	TRBD1	CASSNFAGGSETQYF	TGTGCCAGCAGCAACTTCGCAGGGGGTTCTGAGACCCAGTACTTC
NA	TRBV7-9	TRBJ2-3	TRBD2	CASSLALAGVETQYF	TGTGCCAGCAGCTTAGCTCTAGCGGGAGTGGAAACGCAGTATTTT
NA	TRBV19	TRBJ2-7	NA	CASSTGYVGSGHSYEQYF	TGTGCCAGTAGTACGGGTTACGTGGGTAGCGGACATTCCTACGAGCAGTACTTC
NA	TRBV6-6	TRBJ2-7	NA	CASSTDSKGSYEQYF	TGTGCCAGCAGTACTGACTCGAAAGGCTCCTACGAGCAGTACTTC
NA	TRBV28	TRBJ2-3	TRBD2	CASSTGTSDADTQYF	TGTGCCAGCAGTACAGGGACTAGCGACGCGGATACGCAGTATTTT
NA	TRBV9	TRBJ2-3	NA	CASSVQGTDTQYF	TGTGCCAGCAGCGTACAGGGGACAGATACGCAGTATTTT
NA	TRBV30	TRBJ1-6	NA	CAWSVLIGNSPLHF	TGTGCCTGGAGTGTACTAATAGGAAATTCACCCCTCCACTTT
NA	TRBV7-7	TRBJ2-2	NA	CASSLVESRELFF	TGTGCTAGCAGCTTAGTGGAGTCGCGGGAGCTGTTTTTT
few	TRBV6-1	TRBJ1-5	NA	CASSEWQENQPQHF	TGTGCCAGCAGTGAGTGGCAGGAAAATCAGCCCCAGCATTTT
NA	TRBV19	TRBJ1-1	NA	CASTSITEAFF	TGTGCCAGTACGAGTATTACTGAAGCTTTCTTT
once	TRBV7-2	TRBJ2-1	TRBD2	CASSPLAGNSYNEQFF	TGTGCCAGCAGCCCCCTAGCGGGCAACTCCTACAATGAGCAGTTCTTC
NA	TRBV5-1	TRBJ2-4	NA	CASSRLVTKNIQYF	TGCGCCAGCAGTCGACTAGTAACCAAAAACATTCAGTACTTC
few	TRBV28	TRBJ2-7	NA	CATLKDSWNYEQYF	TGTGCCACCCTGAAGGACAGTTGGAACTACGAGCAGTACTTC
NA	TRBV10-1	TRBJ2-3	NA	CASSDLGAGFTDTQYF	TGCGCCAGCAGTGATTTGGGGGCAGGGTTCACAGATACGCAGTATTTT
NA	TRBV6-6	TRBJ1-1	NA	CASSPDSEAFF	TGTGCCAGCAGCCCTGACAGTGAAGCTTTCTTT
NA	TRBV5-1	TRBJ2-1	TRBD1	CASSREGAAGEQFF	TGCGCCAGCAGCCGAGAGGGGGCCGCGGGTGAGCAGTTCTTC
few	TRBV2	TRBJ1-1	TRBD1	CASRAPGQANTEAFF	TGTGCCAGCAGGGCGCCGGGACAGGCCAACACTGAAGCTTTCTTT
NA	TRBV10-3	TRBJ2-5	TRBD2	CAISDPGLAGGPETQYF	TGTGCCATCAGTGATCCGGGACTAGCGGGAGGGCCGGAGACCCAGTACTTC
NA	TRBV9	TRBJ1-4	TRBD1	CASSVDGGQTSTNEKLFF	TGTGCCAGCAGCGTAGATGGGGGACAGACCTCAACTAATGAAAAACTGTTTTTT
NA	TRBV19	TRBJ2-2	NA	CASTPRDTGELFF	TGTGCCAGTACTCCAAGAGACACCGGGGAGCTGTTTTTT
NA	TRBV11-2	TRBJ1-4	NA	CASSSQAIEKLFF	TGTGCCAGCAGCTCCCAGGCGATAGAAAAACTGTTTTTT